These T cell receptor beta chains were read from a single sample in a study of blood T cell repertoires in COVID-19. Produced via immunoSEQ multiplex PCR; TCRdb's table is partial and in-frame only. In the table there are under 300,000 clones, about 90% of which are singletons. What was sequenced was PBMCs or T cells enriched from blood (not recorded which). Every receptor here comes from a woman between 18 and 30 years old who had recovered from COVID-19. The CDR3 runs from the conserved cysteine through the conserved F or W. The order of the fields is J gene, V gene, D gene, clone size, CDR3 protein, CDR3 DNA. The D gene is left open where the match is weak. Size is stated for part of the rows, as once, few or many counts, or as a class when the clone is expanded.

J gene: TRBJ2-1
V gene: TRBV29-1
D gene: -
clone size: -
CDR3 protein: CSVAGVLNNEQFF
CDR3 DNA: TGCAGCGTCGCAGGGGTCCTTAACAATGAGCAGTTCTTC

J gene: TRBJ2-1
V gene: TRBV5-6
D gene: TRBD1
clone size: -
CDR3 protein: CASSTGDRSNEQFF
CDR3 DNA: TGTGCCAGCAGCACCGGGGACAGATCAAATGAGCAGTTCTTC

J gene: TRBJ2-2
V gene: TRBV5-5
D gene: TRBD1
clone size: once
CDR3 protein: CASSPRTGWNTGELFF
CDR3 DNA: TGTGCCAGCAGCCCTCGGACAGGGTGGAACACCGGGGAGCTGTTTTTT

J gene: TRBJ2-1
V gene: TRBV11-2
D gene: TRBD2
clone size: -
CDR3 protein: CASRGSGSSYNEQFF
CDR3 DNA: TGTGCCAGCCGGGGAAGCGGGAGCTCCTACAATGAGCAGTTCTTC

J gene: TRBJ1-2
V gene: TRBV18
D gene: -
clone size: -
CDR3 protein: CASSPTTAPNYGYTF
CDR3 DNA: TGTGCCAGCTCACCCACGACAGCACCTAACTATGGCTACACCTTC

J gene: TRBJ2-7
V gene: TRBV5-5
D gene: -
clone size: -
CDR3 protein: CASSPVPQAGYEQYF
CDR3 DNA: TGTGCCAGCAGCCCGGTCCCACAGGCCGGCTACGAGCAGTACTTC

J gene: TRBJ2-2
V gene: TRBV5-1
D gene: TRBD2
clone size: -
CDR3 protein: CASRKIAGGPTGELFF
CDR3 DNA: TGCGCCAGCAGAAAAATAGCGGGAGGGCCAACCGGGGAGCTGTTTTTT

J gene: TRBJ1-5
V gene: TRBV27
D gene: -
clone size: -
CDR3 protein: CASSSGDGLFSNQPQHF
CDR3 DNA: TGTGCCAGCAGTTCCGGAGACGGACTCTTTAGCAATCAGCCCCAGCATTTT

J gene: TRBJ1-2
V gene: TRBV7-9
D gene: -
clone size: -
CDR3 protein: CASSLVGRRANYGYTF
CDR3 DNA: TGTGCCAGCAGCTTAGTCGGGCGCAGGGCCAACTATGGCTACACCTTC

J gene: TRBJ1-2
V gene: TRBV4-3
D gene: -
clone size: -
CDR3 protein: CASSHVIGGADGYTF
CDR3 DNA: TGCGCCAGCAGCCATGTCATAGGGGGGGCCGATGGCTACACCTTC

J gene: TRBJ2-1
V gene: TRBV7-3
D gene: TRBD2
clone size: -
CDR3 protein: CASSLYLLAGGGNEQFF
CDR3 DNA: TGTGCCAGCAGCTTATACCTTCTAGCGGGAGGTGGGAATGAGCAGTTCTTC

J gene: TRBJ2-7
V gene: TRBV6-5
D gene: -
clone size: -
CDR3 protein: CASSYSMRDLTYEQYF
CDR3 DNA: TGTGCCAGCAGTTACTCGATGCGGGACTTAACCTACGAGCAGTACTTC

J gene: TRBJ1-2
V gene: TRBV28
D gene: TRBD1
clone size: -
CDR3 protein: CASFTAGGPTGYYGYTF
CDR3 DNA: TGTGCCAGTTTTACTGCAGGGGGCCCCACTGGGTACTATGGCTACACCTTC

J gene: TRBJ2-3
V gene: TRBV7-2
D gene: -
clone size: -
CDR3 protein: CASSLGEIPDTQYF
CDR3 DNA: TGTGCCAGCAGCTTAGGAGAGATCCCAGATACGCAGTATTTT

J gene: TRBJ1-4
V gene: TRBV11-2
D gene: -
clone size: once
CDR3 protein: CASSPGSTKKLFF
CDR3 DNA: TGTGCCAGCAGTCCAGGGTCAACTAAAAAACTGTTTTTT

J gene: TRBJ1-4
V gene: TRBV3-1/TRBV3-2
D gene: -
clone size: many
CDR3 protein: CASSQQGLKKLFF
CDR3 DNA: TGTGCCAGCAGCCAACAGGGATTGAAGAAACTGTTTTTT

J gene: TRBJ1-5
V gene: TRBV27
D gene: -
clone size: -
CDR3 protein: CASSLVSGYSNQPQHF
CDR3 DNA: TGTGCCAGCAGTTTAGTCTCGGGTTATAGCAATCAGCCCCAGCATTTT

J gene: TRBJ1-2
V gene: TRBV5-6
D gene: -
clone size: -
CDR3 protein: CASSPPGQNYGYTF
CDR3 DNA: TGTGCCAGCAGCCCGCCAGGGCAGAACTATGGCTACACCTTC

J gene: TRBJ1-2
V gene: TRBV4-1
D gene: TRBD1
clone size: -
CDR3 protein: CASSQELRGPNYGYTF
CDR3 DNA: TGCGCCAGCAGCCAAGAATTAAGGGGGCCCAACTATGGCTACACCTTC

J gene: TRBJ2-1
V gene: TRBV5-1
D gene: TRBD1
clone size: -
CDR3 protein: CASSLQGGSYNEQFF
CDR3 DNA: TGCGCCAGCAGCTTACAGGGGGGATCCTACAATGAGCAGTTCTTC

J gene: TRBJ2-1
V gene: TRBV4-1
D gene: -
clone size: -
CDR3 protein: CASSQGLEADSGFF
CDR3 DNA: TGCGCCAGCAGCCAAGGTCTGGAGGCAGATTCGGGGTTCTTC

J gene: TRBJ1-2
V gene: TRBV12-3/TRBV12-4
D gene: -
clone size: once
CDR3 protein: CASSLALNYGYTF
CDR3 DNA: TGTGCCAGCAGTTTGGCCCTTAACTATGGCTACACCTTC

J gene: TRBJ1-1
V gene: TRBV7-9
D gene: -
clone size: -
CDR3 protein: CASSSRRMNTEAFF
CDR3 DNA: TGTGCCAGCAGCTCAAGGCGGATGAACACTGAAGCTTTCTTT

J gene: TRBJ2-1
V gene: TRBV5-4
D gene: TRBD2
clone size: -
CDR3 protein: CASSSASGGANEQFF
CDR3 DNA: TGTGCCAGCAGCAGCGCTAGCGGGGGGGCTAATGAGCAGTTCTTC

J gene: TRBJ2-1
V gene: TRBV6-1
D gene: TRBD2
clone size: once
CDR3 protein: CASSEVGGGLSSYNEQFF
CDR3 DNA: TGTGCCAGCAGTGAAGTTGGGGGGGGACTATCATCCTACAATGAGCAGTTCTTC

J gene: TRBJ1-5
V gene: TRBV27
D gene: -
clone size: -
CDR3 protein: CASSTYRDQPQHF
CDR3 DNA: TGTGCCAGCTCAACCTACAGGGATCAGCCCCAGCATTTT

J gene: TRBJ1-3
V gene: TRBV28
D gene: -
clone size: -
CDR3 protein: CASSWGTLGGNTIYF
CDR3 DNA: TGTGCCAGCAGTTGGGGGACATTGGGAGGAAACACCATATATTTT

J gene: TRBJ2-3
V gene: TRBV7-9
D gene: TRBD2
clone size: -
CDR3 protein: CASTRTSGGASDTQYF
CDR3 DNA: TGTGCCAGCACTAGGACTAGCGGGGGGGCATCGGATACGCAGTATTTT

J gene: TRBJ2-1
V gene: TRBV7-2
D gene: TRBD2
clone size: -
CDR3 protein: CASSLDSGRTSSYNEQFF
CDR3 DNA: TGTGCCAGCAGCTTAGATAGCGGGAGGACGAGCTCCTACAATGAGCAGTTCTTC

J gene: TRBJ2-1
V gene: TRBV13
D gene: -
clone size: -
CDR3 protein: CASSLDSGREQFF
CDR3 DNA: TGTGCCAGCAGCTTAGATAGCGGCAGAGAGCAGTTCTTC

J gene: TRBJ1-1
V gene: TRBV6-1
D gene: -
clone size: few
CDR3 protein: CASSEGAHTEAFF
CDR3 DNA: TGTGCCAGCAGTGAGGGGGCGCACACTGAAGCTTTCTTT

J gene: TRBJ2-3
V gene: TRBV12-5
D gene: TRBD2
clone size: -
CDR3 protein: CASGRGTSGGADTQYF
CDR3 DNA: TGTGCTAGTGGACGTGGGACTAGCGGGGGGGCAGATACGCAGTATTTT

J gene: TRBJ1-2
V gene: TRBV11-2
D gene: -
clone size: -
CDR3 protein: CASSLDRLVRDNYGYTF
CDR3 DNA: TGTGCCAGCAGCTTAGATAGGTTGGTCAGGGATAACTATGGCTACACCTTC

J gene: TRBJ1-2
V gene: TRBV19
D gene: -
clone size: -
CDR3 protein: CASSSPRAGVYGYTF
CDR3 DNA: TGTGCCAGTAGTTCCCCGCGGGCAGGAGTCTATGGCTACACCTTC

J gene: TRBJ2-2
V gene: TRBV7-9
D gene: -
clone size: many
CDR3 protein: CASGGTGELFF
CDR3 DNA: TGTGCCAGCGGAGGAACCGGGGAGCTGTTTTTT

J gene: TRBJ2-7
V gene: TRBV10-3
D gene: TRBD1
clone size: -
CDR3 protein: CAIGGQGIYEQYF
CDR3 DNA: TGTGCCATCGGTGGACAGGGAATCTACGAGCAGTACTTC

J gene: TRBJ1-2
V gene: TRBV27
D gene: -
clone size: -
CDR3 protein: CASSLSGGRYGYTF
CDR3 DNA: TGTGCCAGCAGTTTATCAGGGGGACGCTATGGCTACACCTTC

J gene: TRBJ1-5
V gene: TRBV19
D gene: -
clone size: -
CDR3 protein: CATTQTPYSNQPQHF
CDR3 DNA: TGTGCCACCACTCAGACACCTTATAGCAATCAGCCCCAGCATTTT

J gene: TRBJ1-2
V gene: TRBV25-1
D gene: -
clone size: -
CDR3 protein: CASSKQGFYGYTF
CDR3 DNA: TGTGCCAGCAGTAAACAGGGTTTCTATGGCTACACCTTC

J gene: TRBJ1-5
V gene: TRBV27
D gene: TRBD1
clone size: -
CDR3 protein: CASSLSRDRGNQPQHF
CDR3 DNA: TGTGCCAGCAGTTTATCGCGGGACAGGGGCAATCAGCCCCAGCATTTT

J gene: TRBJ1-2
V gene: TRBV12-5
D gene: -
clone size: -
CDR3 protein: CASGLVPANYGYTF
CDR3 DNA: TGTGCTAGTGGTTTGGTACCGGCTAACTATGGCTACACCTTC

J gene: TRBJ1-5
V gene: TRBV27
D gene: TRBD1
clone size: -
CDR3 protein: CASRGTGDQPQHF
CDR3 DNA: TGTGCCAGCAGGGGGACAGGGGATCAGCCCCAGCATTTT

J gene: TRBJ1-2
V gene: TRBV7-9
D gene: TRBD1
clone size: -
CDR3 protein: CASSDEGAPGYGYTF
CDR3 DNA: TGTGCCAGCAGCGACGAGGGGGCGCCGGGCTATGGCTACACCTTC

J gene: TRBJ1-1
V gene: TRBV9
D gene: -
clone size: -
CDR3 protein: CASSPGGRGTEAFF
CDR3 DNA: TGTGCCAGCAGTCCGGGGGGACGGGGAACTGAAGCTTTCTTT

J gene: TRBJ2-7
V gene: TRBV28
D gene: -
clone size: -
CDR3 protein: CASSIPLSYEQYF
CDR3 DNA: TGTGCCAGCAGTATTCCACTCTCCTACGAGCAGTACTTC

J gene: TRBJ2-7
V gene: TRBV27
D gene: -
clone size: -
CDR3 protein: CASSHLGIQSYEQYF
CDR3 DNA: TGTGCCAGCAGCCACCTCGGGATCCAGTCCTACGAGCAGTACTTC

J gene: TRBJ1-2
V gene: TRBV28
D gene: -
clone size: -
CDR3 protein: CASSFTPTGYYGYTF
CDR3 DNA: TGTGCCAGCAGTTTCACCCCGACAGGATACTATGGCTACACCTTC

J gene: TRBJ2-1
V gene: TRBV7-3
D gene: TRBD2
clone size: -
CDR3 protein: CASSLELSGGGEQFF
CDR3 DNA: TGTGCCAGCAGCTTAGAGCTCAGCGGGGGAGGGGAACAGTTCTTC